The source of this T cell receptor beta chain is a study of neurological immune-mediated disorders. Many counts were recorded for this clonotype. Germline assignment: CDR1 SGHRS and CDR2 YFSETQ. CDR3 length equals 16 residues. J gave up 3 bases and V 0 bases, and 8 bases lay outside the gene matches. One entry per CDR3 protein, called by TCRdb with MiXCR from the 5' RACE reads. Among roughly 30,000 distinct CDR3 sequences listed, approximately 6.6% were seen once. Material for sequencing was PBMCs. The receptor's source is a woman aged 50 to 60 in good health. The gene calls are TRBV5-1 and TRBJ2-7; TRBD2 agrees at 8 bases. Here the CDR3 DNA reads TGCGCCAGCAGCTTGGAAAGGAGCGGGAGTATCTACGAGCAGTACTTC. This gives the protein CASSLERSGSIYEQYF.